The clone carrying this TCR beta chain has more than one count but fewer than ten. The antigen is not known. This sample is part of a study of T cells in localized non-small cell lung cancer. Study-level results: When the top 100 tumor clones were examined, a median about 60 of them also appeared in the adjacent lung, which was paired and uninvolved. The study sequenced only one region of the tumor. As a result, intratumor heterogeneity could not be excluded and remains possible. Tumor trailed uninvolved adjacent lung in T cell clonality, which peaked there.

Some clones are missing from TCRdb's copy, which holds only in-frame ones; the method was immunoSEQ multiplex PCR. The sample has 1,800 or so clones, under 20% seen once. CDR3 length: 14 amino acids. Trimming pared 8 bases from V and 5 bases from J, leaving 19 bases between. Germline V CDR1 and CDR2: MNHGY, SAAAGT. This chain uses TRBV6-8 with TRBJ2-7, with D perhaps matching TRBD1 or TRBD2 (6 bases each). Here the sequenced sample was normal lung tissue next to the tumor, taken before any cancer treatment. The receptor was isolated from a man between 40 and 70 years old with stage II squamous cell lung carcinoma. The CDR3 sequence: CASAPHGGGNEQYF. CDR3 DNA: TGTGCCAGCGCACCACATGGGGGCGGGAACGAGCAGTACTTC.